Each of the 27 T cell receptor beta chains below was sequenced from the same sample in a study of cytomegalovirus exposure and HLA in healthy donors. The PCR was carried out with 60 Vbeta primers and 13 Jbeta primers. The protocol was immunoSEQ multiplex PCR, while the TCRdb copy is restricted to in-frame clones and leaves out a portion. Here the sample spans fewer than 150,000 clones, 75% to 80% being singletons. The sample taken for sequencing was PBMCs. The receptors derive from a man aged 30 to 39 in good health and CMV-seronegative.

The rearrangement links TRBV6-5 to TRBJ1-1; D remains ambiguous. The CDR3 is made up of 13 amino acids. Germline V gene lookup returns CDR1 MNHEY and CDR2 SVGAGI. Trimming cost V 5 bases and J 4 bases, with 11 bases left between them. The CDR3 loop reads CASSPARSTEAFF. The CDR3 DNA reads as TGTGCCAGCAGTCCAGCCAGGTCCACTGAAGCTTTCTTT.

The gene calls are TRBV5-1 and TRBJ2-7, with 7 bases identical to TRBD1. Germline lookup yields CDR1 SGHRS and CDR2 YFSETQ. J gave up 4 bases and V 4 bases, and 11 bases lay outside the gene matches. The CDR3 runs 15 residues. The CDR3 DNA reads TGCGCCAGCAGCGTGACTGGACAGGCTCTATACGAGCAGTACTTC. Translated, it gives CASSVTGQALYEQYF.

The rearrangement joins TRBV5-1 to TRBJ2-7; the match to TRBD1 covers 8 bases. V lost 3 bases to trimming and J lost 4 bases; unmatched junction nucleotides: 15. The CDR3 is 17 amino acids. Per germline, CDR1 SGHRS and CDR2 YFSETQ. CDR3: CASSSSPGTGPLYEQYF. In nucleotides, the CDR3 is TGCGCCAGCAGCTCCTCACCAGGGACAGGACCCTTATACGAGCAGTACTTC.

The V gene is TRBV6-1, the J gene TRBJ1-5; 7 bases match TRBD1. This CDR3 is 14 amino acids long. From germline, CDR1 is MNHNS and CDR2 SASEGT. J was trimmed by 7 bases and V by 1 base; bases with no gene match: 4. The CDR3 DNA sequence: TGTGCCAGCAGTGAAGGACAGGGTCAACAGCCCCAGCATTTT. It encodes CASSEGQGQQPQHF.

V gene TRBV27 combines with J gene TRBJ2-5; 7 bases map to TRBD2. This CDR3 is built from 15 residues. Trimming removed 6 bases from V and 5 bases from J; junction bases left unmatched: 12. Per the germline V gene, CDR1 is MNHEY and CDR2 is SMNVEV (reference sequence). The CDR3 region has the DNA TGTGCCAGCAGGGACCTTGCGGGAGCGTGGGAGACCCAGTACTTC. Translation gives CASRDLAGAWETQYF.

The chain has TRBV7-9 and TRBJ2-3, with TRBD1 matching 11 bases. Germline CDR1 is SEHNR and CDR2 is FQNEAQ (reference sequence). The V gene end was trimmed by 5 bases and the J gene end by 4 bases; junction bases not matched to a gene: 2. This CDR3 region has 14 residues. DNA for the CDR3: TGTGCCAGCAGCACGGGACAGGGGGCAGATACGCAGTATTTT. Its translation: CASSTGQGADTQYF.

This chain connects TRBV10-2 to TRBJ1-2, with D perhaps TRBD1 (5 bases). CDR1 and CDR2 from the germline V gene are WSHSY and SAAADI. V was cut by 3 bases and J by 2 bases, with 10 bases left in between. The length of the CDR3 is 14 residues. The chain's CDR3 is CASSEVQGNYGYTF. The CDR3 nucleotides read TGCGCCAGCAGTGAAGTCCAGGGAAACTATGGCTACACCTTC.

The V gene is TRBV4-2, the J gene TRBJ2-5; a possible D gene is TRBD2 (5 bases). V was clipped by 3 bases and J by 0 bases, with 17 bases between them. The germline CDR1 and CDR2 sequences are LGHNA and YNFKEQ. CDR3 size: 17 residues. CDR3 sequence reads: CASSHVGDSDDQETQYF. The DNA for the CDR3 is TGTGCCAGCAGCCACGTAGGAGATAGCGACGACCAAGAGACCCAGTACTTC.

The chain has TRBV18 and TRBJ1-1; D ambiguous. The CDR3 runs to 16 residues. V was trimmed by 5 bases and J by 7 bases, leaving 23 bases between them. Germline V gene lookup returns CDR1 KGHSH and CDR2 LQKENI. The chain's CDR3 is CASSNLAQTYSNEAFF. In DNA form, the CDR3 reads TGTGCCAGCTCAAACCTAGCACAGACCTATTCGAATGAAGCTTTCTTT.

CDR3 residues: CASSPGWGVQPQHF. The DNA for the CDR3 is TGTGCCAGCAGCCCCGGGTGGGGGGTCCAGCCCCAGCATTTT. The genes are TRBV2 and TRBJ1-5; D possibly corresponds to TRBD1 (5 bases). Germline V gene sequence: CDR1 SNHLY, CDR2 FYNNEI. The CDR3 has 14 residues. V gave up 6 bases and J gave up 7 bases, with 16 bases separating them.

This clone has just a few counts. The chain joins TRBV10-2 to TRBJ2-5, with 8 bases that match TRBD2. Germline assignment: CDR1 WSHSY and CDR2 SAAADI. J was trimmed by 5 bases and V by 5 bases; bases with no gene match: 4. CDR3 length: 13 residues. CDR3 residues: CASSSGSGETQYF. CDR3 coding DNA: TGCGCCAGCAGTAGCGGGAGTGGGGAGACCCAGTACTTC.

This chain uses TRBV5-1 with TRBJ2-1; 10 bases line up with TRBD2. With V trimmed by 1 base and J by 8 bases, 6 bases remained unmatched. There are 15 residues in the CDR3. The germline CDR1 and CDR2 sequences are SGHRS and YFSETQ. The CDR3 DNA reads as TGCGCCAGCAGCTTGTCCCAGCGGGAGGGTGATGAGCAGTTCTTC. Protein: CASSLSQREGDEQFF.

This clone came up a few times. The rearrangement joins TRBV4-2 to TRBJ2-1, with TRBD2 identical over 8 bases. With 6 bases clipped from V and 2 bases from J, the junction kept 6 bases outside the gene matches. The CDR3 spans 15 residues. CDR1 is LGHNA, CDR2 YNFKEQ, per germline. For the CDR3, the DNA is TGTGCCAGCAGTCCGGATAGCGGGGCCTACAATGAGCAGTTCTTC. Protein sequence: CASSPDSGAYNEQFF.

The V gene is TRBV29-1, the J gene TRBJ2-7; 10 positions agree with TRBD1. Germline loops: CDR1 SQVTM, CDR2 ANQGSEA. This CDR3 contains 17 residues. Trimming removed 4 bases from V and 9 bases from J; junction bases left unmatched: 21. CDR3 in DNA: TGCAGCGTTGGGGGGGGAAGCAGGACAGGGGGTATGGGGGGGCAGTACTTC. It specifies CSVGGGSRTGGMGGQYF.

The chain combines TRBV11-3 with TRBJ2-1; perhaps TRBD1 as D (6 bases). Germline assignment: CDR1 SGHNT and CDR2 YENEEA. The CDR3 length is 12 residues. V gave up 5 bases and J gave up 9 bases, with 11 bases separating them. The CDR3 nucleotides read TGTGCCAGCAGCGGTTTAGGGGGTGAGCAGTTCTTC. It encodes CASSGLGGEQFF.

This clone has only one observation. The V gene is TRBV5-1, the J gene TRBJ2-7; 9 nucleotides match TRBD2. The V gene end was trimmed by 0 bases and the J gene end by 6 bases; junction bases not matched to a gene: 7. This CDR3 comprises 15 residues. Germline V gene sequence: CDR1 SGHRS, CDR2 YFSETQ. The CDR3 is CASSLAASGTAEQYF. The CDR3 DNA reads TGCGCCAGCAGCTTGGCTGCTAGCGGGACCGCCGAGCAGTACTTC.

This clone showed up just a few times. The chain links TRBV7-3 to TRBJ2-3; 9 nucleotides line up with TRBD2. Germline V gene sequence: CDR1 SGHTA, CDR2 FQGTGA. J gave up 8 bases and V 1 base, and 7 bases lay outside the gene matches. This CDR3 contains 15 residues. CDR3 nucleotide sequence: TGTGCCAGCAGCTTAAATATAGCGGGAGTAGCTACGCAGTATTTT. It specifies CASSLNIAGVATQYF.

V usage is TRBV9 and J usage is TRBJ2-1; the D is unclear. The CDR3 totals 15 residues. Germline CDR1 is SGDLS and CDR2 is YYNGEE. V was clipped by 0 bases and J by 0 bases, with 7 bases between them. The CDR3 DNA follows: TGTGCCAGCAGCGTAGCTGGAGACTCCTACAATGAGCAGTTCTTC. This encodes CASSVAGDSYNEQFF.

The genes are TRBV6-5 and TRBJ2-7; D is possibly TRBD1 (5 bases). The CDR3 contains 16 residues. CDR1 and CDR2 (germline): MNHEY, SVGAGI. V lost 0 bases and J 2 bases, leaving 14 bases between the germline ends. The CDR3 DNA reads TGTGCCAGCAGTTACTCGTCTTGGCGGACACCCTACGAGCAGTACTTC. It specifies CASSYSSWRTPYEQYF.

The CDR3 spells CASSRSGRANQETQYF. The CDR3 bases are TGTGCCAGCTCGAGAAGCGGGAGGGCCAACCAAGAGACCCAGTACTTC. The chain recombines TRBV18 with TRBJ2-5, with 10 bases fitting TRBD2. The CDR3 loop spans 16 amino acids. Germline-derived CDR1 and CDR2 are KGHSH and LQKENI. V lost 6 bases, J lost 0 bases, and 7 bases stayed unmatched.

The chain couples TRBV27 to TRBJ2-1; D is possibly TRBD1 (6 bases). Germline-derived CDR1 and CDR2 are MNHEY and SMNVEV (reference sequence). V gave up 4 bases and J gave up 7 bases, with 14 bases separating them. This CDR3 comprises 14 residues. The CDR3 reads CASSSIGTLNEQFF. The CDR3 region has the DNA TGTGCCAGCAGTTCAATCGGGACACTAAATGAGCAGTTCTTC.

This chain links TRBV27 with TRBJ2-6; D is perhaps TRBD2 (5 bases). This CDR3 is built from 17 residues. Germline-derived CDR1 and CDR2 are MNHEY and SMNVEV (reference sequence). V lost 0 bases, J lost 2 bases, and 11 bases lay in between. The chain's CDR3 is CASSLSGVLTGANVLTF. The CDR3 nucleotides are TGTGCCAGCAGTTTATCCGGGGTTCTCACTGGGGCCAACGTCCTGACTTTC.

The V call is TRBV2, the J call TRBJ2-3; TRBD2 aligns across 11 bases. V lost 7 bases, J lost 0 bases, and 6 bases stayed unmatched. The germline CDR1 and CDR2 sequences are SNHLY and FYNNEI. The CDR3 extends over 16 amino acids. CDR3 nucleotide sequence: TGTGCCAGCATCCCGGGACTAGCGGTTAGCACAGATACGCAGTATTTT. It encodes CASIPGLAVSTDTQYF. Drawing the rest from reference TRBV2 and TRBJ2-3, the complete variable domain is EPEVTQTPSHQVTQMGQEVILRCVPISNHLYFYWYRQILGQKVEFLVSFYNNEISEKSEIFDDQFSVERPDGSNFTLKIRSTKLEDSAMYFCASIPGLAVSTDTQYFGPGTRLTVL.

The gene calls are TRBV30 and TRBJ1-1, with D tentatively TRBD1 (5 bases). The V gene lost 3 bases and the J gene lost 5 bases, with 10 bases spanning the gap. Looked up from germline, CDR1 is GTSNPN and CDR2 is SVGIG (reference sequence). CDR3 size: 12 residues. DNA of the CDR3: TGTGCCTGGAGCTCAAGGGGAACTGAAGCTTTCTTT. Protein: CAWSSRGTEAFF.

J is TRBJ2-1 and V is TRBV5-6, with 12 nucleotides matching TRBD2. With 1 base clipped from V and 7 bases from J, the junction kept 3 bases outside the gene matches. This CDR3 has 15 amino acids. Germline V gene lookup returns CDR1 SGHDT and CDR2 YYEEEE. The CDR3 sequence is CASSLRLAGENEQFF. The CDR3 bases are TGTGCCAGCAGCTTGAGACTAGCGGGAGAAAATGAGCAGTTCTTC.

The V call is TRBV23-1, the J call TRBJ1-3, with no clear D. TRBV23-1 is given ORF status, its function remaining uncertain. V was shortened by 0 bases and J by 0 bases, with 9 bases between the two germline ends. The CDR3 is 16 amino acids. CDR3 region: CASSQSEGSSGNTIYF. CDR3 nucleotide sequence: TGCGCCAGCAGTCAATCGGAGGGAAGCTCTGGAAACACCATATATTTT.

The chain combines TRBV5-1 with TRBJ2-3; D may be TRBD1 (5 bases). The CDR3 extends over 15 amino acids. V was pared by 2 bases and J by 0 bases, with 10 bases between. In germline, CDR1 is SGHRS, CDR2 YFSETQ. The CDR3 DNA sequence: TGCGCCAGCAGCTTATTAGGGGATAGCACAGATACGCAGTATTTT. Encoded protein: CASSLLGDSTDTQYF.